Listed below are T cell receptor beta chains from one sample, sequenced in a study of blood T cell repertoires in COVID-19. Assay used: immunoSEQ multiplex PCR; TCRdb lists only in-frame clones, some missing. There are about 67,000 clones in the sample; 86% occur only once, and less than 5.5% lies in the top ten. Sequenced input: peripheral blood. The source is a man aged 50 to 60 with active COVID-19. The CDR3 runs from the conserved cysteine through the conserved F or W. The D gene is left open where the match is weak. For some rows the clone size is stated as once, few or many, or as a class when expanded; others skip it.

TRBV5-6	NA	TRBJ2-3	NA	TGTGCCAGCAGCTTGGAAAGTCCGGGTCCAGATACGCAGTATTTT	CASSLESPGPDTQYF
TRBV2	NA	TRBJ2-7	TRBD2	TGTGCCAGCAGTGAGGTGGCGGGAGCATACGAGCAGTACTTC	CASSEVAGAYEQYF
TRBV19	NA	TRBJ2-2	NA	TGTGCCAGTACCATGCCAGGTTTCGACACCGGGGAGCTGTTTTTT	CASTMPGFDTGELFF
TRBV6-5	NA	TRBJ2-7	TRBD1	TGTGCCAGCACCGGCCGGGACAGGGGCCCCCTTGAGCAGTACTTC	CASTGRDRGPLEQYF
TRBV6-4	once	TRBJ2-2	NA	TGTGCCAGCAGTGACTCTGATAGGGGCAACACCGGGGAGCTGTTTTTT	CASSDSDRGNTGELFF
TRBV5-4	few	TRBJ1-4	TRBD1	TGTGCCAGCAGCCCGGGACAGGGGGCACATCCGACTAATGAAAAACTGTTTTTT	CASSPGQGAHPTNEKLFF
TRBV10-3	once	TRBJ1-2	NA	TGTGCCATCAGGCCCTTTGAGACTAACTATGGCTACACCTTC	CAIRPFETNYGYTF
TRBV6-2/TRBV6-3	NA	TRBJ2-3	NA	TGTGCCAGCAGTTACCTCAGGGCAACAGATACGCAGTATTTT	CASSYLRATDTQYF
TRBV5-1	NA	TRBJ1-6	NA	TGCGCCAGCAGACAGGAAGGTAATTCACCCCTCCACTTT	CASRQEGNSPLHF
TRBV4-2	NA	TRBJ1-4	TRBD1	TGTGCCAGCAGCCAAGCGACAGGGGATATGAGAAAACTGTTTTTT	CASSQATGDMRKLFF
TRBV6-2/TRBV6-3	NA	TRBJ2-1	NA	TGTGCCAGCAGTTCTCGGGAGACCTACAATGAGCAGTTCTTC	CASSSRETYNEQFF
TRBV20-1	NA	TRBJ2-1	NA	TGCAGTGCCCCCGGGTACAATGAGCAGTTCTTC	CSAPGYNEQFF
TRBV5-1	once	TRBJ2-3	NA	TGCGCCAGCAGCTATAAACAGAGTTCTAGCACAGATACGCAGTATTTT	CASSYKQSSSTDTQYF
TRBV7-3	NA	TRBJ2-1	TRBD1	TGTGCCAGCAGCCCCGGACAGGGGAGTGGTGAGCAGTTCTTC	CASSPGQGSGEQFF
TRBV30	once	TRBJ1-5	NA	TGTGCCTGGAGGAGGGGAGGAGGCAATCAGCCCCAGCATTTT	CAWRRGGGNQPQHF
TRBV28	NA	TRBJ1-1	NA	TGTGCCAGCAGTATTCTGGACAGAACATCTGGAGCTTTCTTT	CASSILDRTSGAFF
TRBV28	NA	TRBJ1-5	NA	TGTGCCAGCAGTTTTTGGGGGGACAATCAGCCCCAGCATTTT	CASSFWGDNQPQHF
TRBV5-1	NA	TRBJ2-7	TRBD2	TGCGCCAGCAGCTCCGGGAGCGGGGCCTTCTACGAGCAGTACTTC	CASSSGSGAFYEQYF
TRBV2	NA	TRBJ2-5	TRBD2	TGTGCCAGCAGTGAAACTAGCGGGAGGATGGAGACCCAGTACTTC	CASSETSGRMETQYF
TRBV2	NA	TRBJ2-7	TRBD2	TGTGCCACCCGGACTAGCGGGCTAACCTACGAGCAGTACTTC	CATRTSGLTYEQYF
TRBV6-5	once	TRBJ2-1	NA	TGTGCCAGCACGGAGAGACCAAGGTCCAATGAGCAGTTCTTC	CASTERPRSNEQFF
TRBV4-1	NA	TRBJ1-6	NA	TGCGCCAGCAGGGAGGGGAATTCACCCCTCCACTTT	CASREGNSPLHF